The source of this T cell receptor (beta chain) is a study of beta chain features in type 1 diabetes. In this sample, this clone turned up once. Expressed TCRB transcripts were sequenced, since all the RNA that had been isolated was reverse transcribed. The table came from immunoSEQ multiplex PCR; TCRdb's copy has only in-frame clones and leaves some out. The sample records about 370,000 clones, more than 13% being singletons. On average, the one heparinised blood draw given by each donor was about 120 mL. Germline assignment: CDR1 KGHSH and CDR2 LQKENI. V gave up 3 bases and J gave up 5 bases; unmatched junction bases: 18. The CDR3 sequence is 18 residues long.

Sequencing was carried out using naive CD4+ T cells from blood. The chain recombines TRBV18 with TRBJ2-7; 8 bases are shared with TRBD1. The TCR originated in a woman between 18 and 29 years old in good health. CDR3 residues: CASSPQDRGAFPTHEQYF. The DNA of the CDR3 is TGTGCCAGCTCACCCCAAGACAGGGGAGCGTTTCCTACCCACGAGCAGTACTTC.